In this sample, the clone carrying this T cell receptor beta chain turned up many times. Its antigen remains unidentified. As for time point: blood 2 weeks post-SBRT. The treatment denotes: 15 Gy SBRT to primary tumor, nephrectomy 4 weeks later. These data come from a study of radiation and T cells in renal cell carcinoma. Study-level findings and limits: In blood, top tumor clones expanded by 2 weeks, shrinking by 4.

Germline V lookup: CDR1 GTSNPN, CDR2 SVGIG (reference sequence). V lost 3 bases and J lost 0, with 12 bases in between. This CDR3 is built from 16 residues. Using immunoSEQ multiplex PCR, the repertoire was profiled, and TCRdb retains in-frame clones only, with some absent. Altogether tens of thousands of clones are present, roughly 79% being singletons, with the ten largest covering less than 7.5%. The sample here was blood, taken from a patient whose treatment included radiotherapy and nephrectomy. The clonotype originates from a man between 60 and 75 years old with renal cell carcinoma. The chain is built from TRBV30 and TRBJ2-6; D is undetermined. Here the CDR3 DNA reads TGTGCCTGGAGAAGGAAGTGGGGCTCTGGGGCCAACGTCCTGACTTTC. The encoded protein is CAWRRKWGSGANVLTF. Using reference TRBV30 and TRBJ2-6 for the parts outside the CDR3, the full variable domain is SQTIHQWPATLVQPVGSPLSLECTVEGTSNPNLYWYRQAAGRGLQLLFYSVGIGQISSEVPQNLSASRPQDRQFILSSKKLLLSDSGFYLCAWRRKWGSGANVLTFGAGSRLTVL.